This T cell receptor (beta chain) emerged from a study of beta chain features in type 1 diabetes. Remarks on this clone: Its antigen is currently unknown.

Sequenced material consisted of expressed TCRB transcripts (all of the isolated RNA was reverse transcribed). An average roughly 3.6 million reads came from naive, central memory and regulatory T cell samples. This table comes from immunoSEQ multiplex PCR, and its TCRdb copy is limited to in-frame clones, with some not included. The sample carries 45,000 to 65,000 clones, 52% recorded once. General study results and limits: Type 1 diabetes patients had moderately but significantly shorter TCRB CDR3s in all four CD4+ subsets.

This receptor was taken from a woman aged 40 to 50 with type 1 diabetes. The sample taken for sequencing was Tregs from blood.

In DNA form, the CDR3 reads TGTGCCAGCATAAGGACAGGGGGCACTGAAGCTTTCTTT. Residues: CASIRTGGTEAFF. The chain employs TRBV28 and TRBJ1-1, with TRBD1 matching over 10 bases. The germline V gene has CDR1 MDHEN and CDR2 SYDVKM. Germline trimming cut 7 bases from V and 4 bases from J; bases unmatched to any gene: 3. CDR3 length: 13 residues.